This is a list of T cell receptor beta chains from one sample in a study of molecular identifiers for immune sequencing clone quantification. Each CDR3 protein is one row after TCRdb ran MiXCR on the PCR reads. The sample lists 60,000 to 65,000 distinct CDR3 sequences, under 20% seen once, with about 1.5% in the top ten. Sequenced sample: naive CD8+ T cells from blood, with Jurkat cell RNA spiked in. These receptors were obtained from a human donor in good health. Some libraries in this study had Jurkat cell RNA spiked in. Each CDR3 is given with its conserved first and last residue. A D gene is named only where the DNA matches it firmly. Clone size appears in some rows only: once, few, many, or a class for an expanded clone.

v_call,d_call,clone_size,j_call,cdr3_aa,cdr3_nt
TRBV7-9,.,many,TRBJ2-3,CASSSNRDGGTDTQYF,TGTGCCAGCAGCTCTAACAGGGATGGTGGCACAGATACGCAGTATTTT
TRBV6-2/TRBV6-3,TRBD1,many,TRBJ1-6,CASSYSIFRRQGGSPLHF,TGTGCCAGCAGTTACTCGATATTCCGACGACAGGGGGGATCACCCCTCCACTTT
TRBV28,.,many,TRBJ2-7,CASSSLQPAVYEQYF,TGTGCCAGCAGTTCATTGCAGCCCGCGGTGTACGAGCAGTACTTC
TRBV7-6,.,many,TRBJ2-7,CASSSVGGAEQYF,TGTGCCAGCAGCTCGGTTGGTGGGGCCGAGCAGTACTTC
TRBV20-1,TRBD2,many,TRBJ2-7,CSARDRSGSSYEQYF,TGCAGTGCTAGAGATAGAAGCGGGAGCTCCTACGAGCAGTACTTC
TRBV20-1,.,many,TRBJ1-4,CSASSNALEKLFF,TGCAGTGCTAGTTCTAACGCATTGGAAAAACTGTTTTTT
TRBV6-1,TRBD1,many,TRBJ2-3,CASSAQERGLDTQYF,TGTGCCAGCAGTGCTCAGGAGAGGGGGCTTGATACGCAGTATTTT
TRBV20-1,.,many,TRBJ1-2,CSARDHLMQERNYGYTF,TGCAGTGCTAGAGATCACCTCATGCAGGAGAGGAACTATGGCTACACCTTC
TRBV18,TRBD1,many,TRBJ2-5,CASHHWDSQETQYF,TGTGCCAGCCATCACTGGGACAGTCAAGAGACCCAGTACTTC
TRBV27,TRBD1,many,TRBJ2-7,CASKLGTAGFYEQYF,TGTGCCAGCAAATTAGGGACAGCAGGTTTCTACGAGCAGTACTTC
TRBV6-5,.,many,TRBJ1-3,CASGDGLLNSGNTIYF,TGTGCCAGCGGGGACGGTTTACTCAACTCTGGAAACACCATATATTTT
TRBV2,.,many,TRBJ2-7,CASIEGGNYEQYF,TGTGCCAGCATCGAAGGTGGAAACTACGAGCAGTACTTC
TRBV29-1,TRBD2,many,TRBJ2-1,CSVGTIAGSYNEQFF,TGCAGCGTTGGAACTATAGCGGGATCCTACAATGAGCAGTTCTTC
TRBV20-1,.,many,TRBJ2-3,CSARGDHTDTQYF,TGCAGTGCTAGAGGGGACCACACAGATACGCAGTATTTT
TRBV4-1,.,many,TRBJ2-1,CASSQKPGPTTDEQFF,TGCGCCAGCAGCCAAAAGCCCGGGCCTACCACTGATGAGCAGTTCTTC
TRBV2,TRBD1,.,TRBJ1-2,CASRTGDAYGYTF,TGTGCCAGCAGGACAGGGGATGCCTATGGCTACACCTTC
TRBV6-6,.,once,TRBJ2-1,CASSETRPSYNEQFF,TGTGCCAGCAGTGAAACTCGGCCCTCCTACAATGAGCAGTTCTTC
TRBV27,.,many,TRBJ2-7,CASSFGGSYEQYF,TGTGCCAGCAGTTTTGGTGGGTCCTACGAGCAGTACTTC
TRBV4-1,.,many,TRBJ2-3,CASSQETGVPPDTQYF,TGCGCCAGCAGCCAAGAAACGGGAGTTCCCCCAGATACGCAGTATTTT
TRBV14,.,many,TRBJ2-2,CASSQVAAYPNTGELFF,TGTGCCAGCAGCCAAGTCGCGGCGTACCCGAACACCGGGGAGCTGTTTTTT
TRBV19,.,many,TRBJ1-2,CASRVPTGGYTF,TGTGCCAGTAGGGTCCCCACGGGCGGCTACACCTTC
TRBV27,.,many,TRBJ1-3,CASRRVWGDPSGNTIYF,TGTGCCAGCAGACGCGTATGGGGGGATCCGTCTGGAAACACCATATATTTT
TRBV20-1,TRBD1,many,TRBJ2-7,CSARPGQMYEQYF,TGCAGTGCTAGACCGGGACAGATGTACGAGCAGTACTTC
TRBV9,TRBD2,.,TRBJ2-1,CASSPRLAELNEQFF,TGTGCCAGCAGTCCACGACTAGCGGAACTCAATGAGCAGTTCTTC
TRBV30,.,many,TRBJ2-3,CAWDATSTDTQYF,TGTGCCTGGGACGCCACTAGCACAGATACGCAGTATTTT
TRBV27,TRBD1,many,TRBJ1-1,CASSLFAGGDTEAFF,TGTGCCAGCAGTTTATTCGCAGGGGGTGACACTGAAGCTTTCTTT
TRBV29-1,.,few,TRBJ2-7,CSVEDRVYEQYF,TGCAGCGTTGAAGACAGGGTGTACGAGCAGTACTTC
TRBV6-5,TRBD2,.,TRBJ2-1,CASSYSTSADNEQFF,TGTGCCAGCAGTTACTCGACTAGCGCCGACAATGAGCAGTTCTTC
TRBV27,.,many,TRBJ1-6,CASSRTVGNSPLHF,TGTGCCAGCAGCAGGACAGTAGGAAATTCACCCCTCCACTTT
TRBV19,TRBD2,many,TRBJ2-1,CASSRAGGGNEQFF,TGTGCCAGTAGTCGTGCGGGAGGGGGCAATGAGCAGTTCTTC
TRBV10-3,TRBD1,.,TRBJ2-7,CAIRSDRALYEQYF,TGTGCCATCAGAAGCGACAGGGCCCTATACGAGCAGTACTTC
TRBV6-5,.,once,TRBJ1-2,CVSSYTGPNYGYTF,TGTGTCAGCAGTTACACCGGGCCTAACTATGGCTACACCTTC
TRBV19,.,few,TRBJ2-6,CASSMEGHTGANVLTF,TGTGCCAGTAGTATGGAGGGACACACTGGGGCCAACGTCCTGACTTTC
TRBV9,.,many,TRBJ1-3,CASTYLSSGNTIYF,TGTGCCAGCACCTACTTGAGCTCTGGAAACACCATATATTTT
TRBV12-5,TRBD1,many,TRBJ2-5,CASGQTGVETQYF,TGTGCTAGTGGCCAAACAGGGGTCGAGACCCAGTACTTC
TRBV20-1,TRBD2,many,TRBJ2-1,CGLLAGGEQFF,TGCGGATTACTAGCGGGGGGTGAGCAGTTCTTC
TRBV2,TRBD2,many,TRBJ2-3,CAAQGELAGQQFTDTQYF,TGTGCCGCCCAGGGGGAGCTAGCGGGACAGCAATTTACAGATACGCAGTATTTT
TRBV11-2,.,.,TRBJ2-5,CASSLDPEWDQYF,TGTGCCAGCAGCTTAGATCCTGAATGGGACCAGTACTTC
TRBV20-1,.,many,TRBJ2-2,CSARDYAGELFF,TGCAGTGCTAGAGATTATGCCGGGGAGCTGTTTTTT
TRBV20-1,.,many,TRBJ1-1,CSAPLTGGLNTEAFF,TGCAGTGCTCCGCTAACTGGGGGGTTGAACACTGAAGCTTTCTTT
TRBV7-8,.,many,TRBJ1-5,CASSFDTRLNQPQHF,TGTGCCAGCAGCTTCGACACGAGATTAAATCAGCCCCAGCATTTT
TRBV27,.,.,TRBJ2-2,CASSTVTGEPFF,TGTGCCAGCAGTACAGTAACCGGGGAGCCGTTTTTT
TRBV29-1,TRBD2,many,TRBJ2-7,CSPRLAGGPVPYEQYF,TGCAGCCCCCGTCTAGCGGGAGGGCCGGTTCCCTACGAGCAGTACTTC
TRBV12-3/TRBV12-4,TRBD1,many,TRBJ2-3,CASSTPGGSSTDTQYF,TGTGCCAGCAGTACACCAGGGGGTTCTAGCACAGATACGCAGTATTTT
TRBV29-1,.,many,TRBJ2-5,CSAEGASVQETQYF,TGCAGCGCCGAAGGGGCGAGCGTTCAAGAGACCCAGTACTTC